Below, 3 T cell receptor beta chains from the same sample are listed, as sequenced in a study of blood T cell repertoires in COVID-19. Clones were read by immunoSEQ multiplex PCR, and TCRdb kept only the in-frame ones, dropping some. The repertoire includes around 42,000 clones, over 75% of them detected once, and 12% sits in the top ten. Sequencing was done on a sample of peripheral blood. The receptors derive from a human donor in a cohort sampled during active COVID-19.

The chain recombines TRBV28 with TRBJ1-2; 8 bases line up with TRBD1. The CDR3 is 17 amino acids. Germline trimming cut 7 bases from V and 0 bases from J; bases unmatched to any gene: 13. Germline V gives CDR1 MDHEN, CDR2 SYDVKM. In DNA form, the CDR3 reads TGTGCCAGCAACCCCCTACCCGGACAGGGCTCTAACTATGGCTACACCTTC. It encodes CASNPLPGQGSNYGYTF.

The chain has TRBV6-2 or TRBV6-3 and TRBJ2-5, with a possible D match to TRBD1 (6 bases). With 4 bases removed from V and 4 bases from J, the gap between germline ends came to 13 bases. Germline V gene data show CDR1 as MNHEY and CDR2 as SVGEGT. The CDR3 has 14 amino acids. CDR3 bases: TGTGCCAGCAGTTCCTATGGGGGCGGAGAGACCCAGTACTTC. This encodes CASSSYGGGETQYF.

The chain has TRBV7-6 and TRBJ1-6; 8 nucleotides match TRBD1. Trimming at V came to 1 base and at J to 6 bases, leaving 2 bases not matched to a gene. The CDR3 contains 15 residues. The germline V gene encodes CDR1 SGHVS and CDR2 FNYEAQ. The DNA for the CDR3 is TGTGCCAGCAGCTTAGGACAGGGGAGTAATTCACCCCTCCACTTT. It specifies CASSLGQGSNSPLHF.